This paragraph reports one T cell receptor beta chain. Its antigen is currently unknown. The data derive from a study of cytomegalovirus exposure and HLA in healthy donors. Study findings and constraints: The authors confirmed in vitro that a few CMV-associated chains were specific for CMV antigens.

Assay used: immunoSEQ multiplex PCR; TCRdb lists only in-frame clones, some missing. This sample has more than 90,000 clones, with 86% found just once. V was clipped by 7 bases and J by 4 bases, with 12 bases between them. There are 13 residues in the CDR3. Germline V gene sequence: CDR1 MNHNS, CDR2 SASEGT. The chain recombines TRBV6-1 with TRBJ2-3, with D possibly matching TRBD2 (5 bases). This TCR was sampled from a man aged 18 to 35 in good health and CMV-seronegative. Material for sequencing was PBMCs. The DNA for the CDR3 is TGTGCCAGCAAAGTGAGGGTTTCAGATACGCAGTATTTT. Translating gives CASKVRVSDTQYF.